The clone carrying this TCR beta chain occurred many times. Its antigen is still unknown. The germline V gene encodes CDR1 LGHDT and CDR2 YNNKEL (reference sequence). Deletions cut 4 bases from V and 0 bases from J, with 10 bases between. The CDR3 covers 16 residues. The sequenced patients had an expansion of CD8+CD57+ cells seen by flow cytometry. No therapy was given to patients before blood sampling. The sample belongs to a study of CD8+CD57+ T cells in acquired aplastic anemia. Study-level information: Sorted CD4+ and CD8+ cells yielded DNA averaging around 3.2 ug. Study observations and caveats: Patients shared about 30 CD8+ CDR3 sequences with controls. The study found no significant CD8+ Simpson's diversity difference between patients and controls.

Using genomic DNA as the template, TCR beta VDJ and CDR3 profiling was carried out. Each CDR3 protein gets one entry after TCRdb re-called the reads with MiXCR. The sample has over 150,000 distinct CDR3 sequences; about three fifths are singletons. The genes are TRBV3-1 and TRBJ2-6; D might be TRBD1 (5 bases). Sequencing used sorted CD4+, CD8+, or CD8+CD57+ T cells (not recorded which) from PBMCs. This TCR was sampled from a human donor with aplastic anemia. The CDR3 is CASSLQGSSGANVLTF. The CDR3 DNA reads TGTGCCAGCAGCCTTCAGGGTAGCTCTGGGGCCAACGTCCTGACTTTC.